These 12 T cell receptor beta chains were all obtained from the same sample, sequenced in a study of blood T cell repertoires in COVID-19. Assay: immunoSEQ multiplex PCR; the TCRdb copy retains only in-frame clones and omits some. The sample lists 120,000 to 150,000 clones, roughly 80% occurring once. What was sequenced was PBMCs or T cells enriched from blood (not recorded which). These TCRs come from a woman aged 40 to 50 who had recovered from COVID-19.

The CDR3 region is CASSPGQSHSGANVLTF. The CDR3 nucleotides are TGTGCCAGCAGCCCGGGACAGAGCCACTCTGGGGCCAACGTCCTGACTTTC. The rearrangement links TRBV7-8 to TRBJ2-6; 7 nucleotides align to TRBD1. The CDR3 length is 17 residues. Germline V gene data show CDR1 as SGHVS and CDR2 as FQNEAQ. V shed 5 bases, J shed 0 bases, and the junction held 7 bases outside the gene matches.

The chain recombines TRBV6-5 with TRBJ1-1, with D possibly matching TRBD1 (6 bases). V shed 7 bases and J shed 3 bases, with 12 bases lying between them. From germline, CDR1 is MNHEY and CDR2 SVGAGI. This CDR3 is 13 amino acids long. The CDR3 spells CASIEQGYTEAFF. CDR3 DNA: TGTGCCAGCATCGAACAGGGCTACACTGAAGCTTTCTTT.

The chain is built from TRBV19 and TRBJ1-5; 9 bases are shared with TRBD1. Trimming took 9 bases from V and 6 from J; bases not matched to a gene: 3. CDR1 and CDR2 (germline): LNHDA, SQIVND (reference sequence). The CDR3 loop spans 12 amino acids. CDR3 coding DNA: TGTGCCAGCGGACAGGGGTTTCAGCCCCAGCATTTT. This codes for CASGQGFQPQHF. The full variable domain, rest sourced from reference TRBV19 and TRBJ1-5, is DGGITQSPKYLFRKEGQNVTLSCEQNLNHDAMYWYRQDPGQGLRLIYYSQIVNDFQKGDIAEGYSVSREKKESFPLTVTSAQKNPTAFYLCASGQGFQPQHFGDGTRLSIL.

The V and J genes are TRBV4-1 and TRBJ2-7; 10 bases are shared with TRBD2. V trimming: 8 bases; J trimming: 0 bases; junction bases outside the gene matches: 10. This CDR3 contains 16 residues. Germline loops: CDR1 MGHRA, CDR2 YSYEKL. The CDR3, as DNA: TGCGCCAGCCCAACGACTAGCGGGCTAAGCTCCTACGAGCAGTACTTC. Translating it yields CASPTTSGLSSYEQYF.

In DNA form, the CDR3 reads TGTGCCAGTACAGGGGGCGTCATTCAGTACTTC. Its translation is CASTGGVIQYF. The gene calls are TRBV6-5 and TRBJ2-4, with 9 bases aligning to TRBD1. The germline CDR1 and CDR2 sequences are MNHEY and SVGAGI. Losses at the gene ends were 9 bases for V and 9 bases for J; bases not matched to a gene: 3. CDR3 length: 11 residues.

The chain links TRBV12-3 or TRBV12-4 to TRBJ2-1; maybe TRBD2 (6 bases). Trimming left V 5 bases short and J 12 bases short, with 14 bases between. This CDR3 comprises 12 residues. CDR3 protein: CASSLEGRRQFF. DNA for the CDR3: TGTGCCAGCAGTCTGGAGGGACGAAGGCAGTTCTTC.

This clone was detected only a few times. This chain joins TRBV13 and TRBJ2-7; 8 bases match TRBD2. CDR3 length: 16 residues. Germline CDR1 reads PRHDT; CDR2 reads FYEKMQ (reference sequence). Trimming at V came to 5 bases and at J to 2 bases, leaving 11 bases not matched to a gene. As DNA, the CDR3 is TGTGCCAGCAGCATACGCACCGGGACTAGGCCCTACGAGCAGTACTTC. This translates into CASSIRTGTRPYEQYF.

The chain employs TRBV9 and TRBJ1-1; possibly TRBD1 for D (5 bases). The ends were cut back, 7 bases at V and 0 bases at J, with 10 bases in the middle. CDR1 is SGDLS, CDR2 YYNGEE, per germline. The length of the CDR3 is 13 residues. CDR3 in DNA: TGTGCCAGCCAGACAGATTTGAACACTGAAGCTTTCTTT. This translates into CASQTDLNTEAFF. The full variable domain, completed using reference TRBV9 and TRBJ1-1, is DSGVTQTPKHLITATGQRVTLRCSPRSGDLSVYWYQQSLDQGLQFLIQYYNGEERAKGNILERFSAQQFPDLHSELNLSSLELGDSALYFCASQTDLNTEAFFGQGTRLTVV.

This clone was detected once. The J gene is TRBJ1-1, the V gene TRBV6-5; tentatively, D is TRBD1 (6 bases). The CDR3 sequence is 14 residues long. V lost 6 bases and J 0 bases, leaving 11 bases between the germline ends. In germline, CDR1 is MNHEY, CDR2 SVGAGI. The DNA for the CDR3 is TGTGCCAGCAGACATACAGGGTTGAACACTGAAGCTTTCTTT. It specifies CASRHTGLNTEAFF.

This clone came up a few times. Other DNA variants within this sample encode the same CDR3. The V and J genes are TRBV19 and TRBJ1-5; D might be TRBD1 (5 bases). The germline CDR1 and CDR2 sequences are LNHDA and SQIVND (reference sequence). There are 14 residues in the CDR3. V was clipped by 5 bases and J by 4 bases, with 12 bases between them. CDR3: CASSPQGGNQPQHF. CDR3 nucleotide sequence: TGTGCCAGTAGTCCTCAGGGTGGGAATCAGCCCCAGCATTTT.

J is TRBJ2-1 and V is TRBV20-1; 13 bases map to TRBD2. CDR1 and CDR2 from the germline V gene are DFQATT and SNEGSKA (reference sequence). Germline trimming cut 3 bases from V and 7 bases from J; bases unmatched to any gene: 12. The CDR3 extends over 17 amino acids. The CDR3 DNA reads TGCAGTGCTAGTGGACTAGCGGGGGCCACACGAGGGAATGAGCAGTTCTTC. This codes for CSASGLAGATRGNEQFF.

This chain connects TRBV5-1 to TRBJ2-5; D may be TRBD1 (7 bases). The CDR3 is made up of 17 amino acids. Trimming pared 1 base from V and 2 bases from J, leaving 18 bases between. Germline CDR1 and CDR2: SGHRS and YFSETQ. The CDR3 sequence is CASSLPEGQDYQETQYF. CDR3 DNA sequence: TGCGCCAGCAGCTTGCCCGAAGGACAGGACTATCAAGAGACCCAGTACTTC.